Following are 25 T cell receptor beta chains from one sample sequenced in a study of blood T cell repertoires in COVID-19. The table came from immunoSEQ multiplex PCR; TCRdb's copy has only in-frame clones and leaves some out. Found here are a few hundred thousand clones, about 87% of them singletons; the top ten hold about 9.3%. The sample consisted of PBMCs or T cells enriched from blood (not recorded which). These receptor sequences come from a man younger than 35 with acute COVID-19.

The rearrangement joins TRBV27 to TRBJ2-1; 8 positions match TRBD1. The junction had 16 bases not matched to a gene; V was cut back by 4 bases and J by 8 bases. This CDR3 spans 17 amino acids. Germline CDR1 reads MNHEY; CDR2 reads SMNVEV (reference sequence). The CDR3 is CASSSPYYPGQAYEQFF. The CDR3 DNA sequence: TGTGCCAGCAGTTCCCCATACTATCCGGGACAGGCGTATGAGCAGTTCTTC.

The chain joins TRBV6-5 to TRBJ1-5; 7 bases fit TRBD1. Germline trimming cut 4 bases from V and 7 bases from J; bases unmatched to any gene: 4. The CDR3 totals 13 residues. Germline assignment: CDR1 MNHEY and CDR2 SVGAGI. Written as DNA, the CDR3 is TGTGCCAGCAGTTTACAGGGGACGCAGCCCCAGCATTTT. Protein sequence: CASSLQGTQPQHF.

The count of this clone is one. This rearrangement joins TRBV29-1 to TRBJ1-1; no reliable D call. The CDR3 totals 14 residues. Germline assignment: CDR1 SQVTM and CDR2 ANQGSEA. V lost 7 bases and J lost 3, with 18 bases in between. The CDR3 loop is CSATILGRDTEAFF. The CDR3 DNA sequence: TGCAGCGCTACAATACTCGGGAGGGACACTGAAGCTTTCTTT.

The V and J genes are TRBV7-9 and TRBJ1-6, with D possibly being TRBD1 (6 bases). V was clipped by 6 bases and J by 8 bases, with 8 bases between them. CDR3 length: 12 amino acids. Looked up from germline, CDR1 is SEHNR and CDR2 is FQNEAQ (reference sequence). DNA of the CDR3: TGTGCCAGCAGAAGACAGGATTCACCCCTCCACTTT. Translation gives CASRRQDSPLHF.

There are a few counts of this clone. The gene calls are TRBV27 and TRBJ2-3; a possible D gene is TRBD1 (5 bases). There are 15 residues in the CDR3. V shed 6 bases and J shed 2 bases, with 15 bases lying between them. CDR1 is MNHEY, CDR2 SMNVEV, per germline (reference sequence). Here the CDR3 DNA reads TGTGCCAGCAGCGGGCTTTTCAGGGACACAGATACGCAGTATTTT. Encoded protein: CASSGLFRDTDTQYF.

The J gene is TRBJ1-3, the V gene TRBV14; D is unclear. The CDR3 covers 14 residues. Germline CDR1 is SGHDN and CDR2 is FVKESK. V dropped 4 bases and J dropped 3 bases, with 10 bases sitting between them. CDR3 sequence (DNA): TGTGCCAGCAGCCCCCCGGACTTTGGAAACACCATATATTTT. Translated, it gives CASSPPDFGNTIYF.

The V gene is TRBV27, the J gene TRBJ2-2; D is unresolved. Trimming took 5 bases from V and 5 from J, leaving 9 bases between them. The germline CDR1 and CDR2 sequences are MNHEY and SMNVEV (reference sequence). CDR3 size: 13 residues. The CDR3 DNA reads TGTGCCAGCAGTGAATACAGAACCGGGGAGCTGTTTTTT. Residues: CASSEYRTGELFF.

CDR3 loop: CASITGQGQETQYF. CDR3 coding DNA: TGTGCCAGCATAACGGGACAGGGCCAAGAGACCCAGTACTTC. This rearrangement joins TRBV2 to TRBJ2-5, with 9 bases lining up with TRBD1. There are 14 residues in the CDR3. Trimming took 7 bases from V and 1 from J; bases not matched to a gene: 4. The germline V gene has CDR1 SNHLY and CDR2 FYNNEI.

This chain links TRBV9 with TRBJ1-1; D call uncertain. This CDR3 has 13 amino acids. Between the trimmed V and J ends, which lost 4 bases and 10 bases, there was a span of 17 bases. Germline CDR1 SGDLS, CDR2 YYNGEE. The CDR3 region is CASSTPLTCGAFF. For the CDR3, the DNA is TGTGCCAGCAGCACCCCCCTGACCTGCGGAGCTTTCTTT.

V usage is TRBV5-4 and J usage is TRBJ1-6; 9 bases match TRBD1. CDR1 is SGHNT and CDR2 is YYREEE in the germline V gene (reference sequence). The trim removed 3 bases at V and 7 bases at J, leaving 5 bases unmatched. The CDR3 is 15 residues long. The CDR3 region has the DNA TGTGCCAGCAGCTCCGGGACAGGGTCAAATTCACCCCTCCACTTT. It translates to CASSSGTGSNSPLHF.

The DNA of the CDR3 is TGTGCCGTCTTAAGAAGGGGCTCTGGGGCCAACGTCCTGACTTTC. This sequence encodes CAVLRRGSGANVLTF. This chain uses TRBV6-5 with TRBJ2-6; perhaps TRBD1 as D (5 bases). With 11 bases removed from V and 0 bases from J, the gap between germline ends came to 14 bases. The V gene's germline CDR1 is MNHEY and CDR2 SVGAGI. This CDR3 is built from 15 residues.

CDR3 sequence (DNA): TGTGCCAGCAGACAGGGGGCGAACACCGGGGAGCTGTTTTTT. Translated: CASRQGANTGELFF. V and J are TRBV28 and TRBJ2-2; TRBD1 matches 8 bases. Germline CDR1 reads MDHEN; CDR2 reads SYDVKM. V shed 6 bases, J shed 0 bases, and the junction held 0 bases outside the gene matches. The CDR3 has 14 residues. The full variable domain, its missing parts supplied by reference TRBV28 and TRBJ2-2, is DVKVTQSSRYLVKRTGEKVFLECVQDMDHENMFWYRQDPGLGLRLIYFSYDVKMKEKGDIPEGYSVSREKKERFSLILESASTNQTSMYLCASRQGANTGELFFGEGSRLTVL.

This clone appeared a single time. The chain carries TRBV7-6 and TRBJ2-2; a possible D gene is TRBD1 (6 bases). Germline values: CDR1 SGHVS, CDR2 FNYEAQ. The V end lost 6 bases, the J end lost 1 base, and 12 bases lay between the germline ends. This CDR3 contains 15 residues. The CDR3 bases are TGTGCCAGCAGGGATCGACAGGTGAACACCGGGGAGCTGTTTTTT. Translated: CASRDRQVNTGELFF.

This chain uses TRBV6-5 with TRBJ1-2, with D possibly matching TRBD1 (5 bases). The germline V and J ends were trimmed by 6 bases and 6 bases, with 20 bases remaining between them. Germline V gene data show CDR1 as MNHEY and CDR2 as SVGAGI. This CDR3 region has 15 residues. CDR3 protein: CASSPQGGYVDGYTF. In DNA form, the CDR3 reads TGTGCCAGCAGCCCCCAGGGAGGGTATGTCGATGGCTACACCTTC.

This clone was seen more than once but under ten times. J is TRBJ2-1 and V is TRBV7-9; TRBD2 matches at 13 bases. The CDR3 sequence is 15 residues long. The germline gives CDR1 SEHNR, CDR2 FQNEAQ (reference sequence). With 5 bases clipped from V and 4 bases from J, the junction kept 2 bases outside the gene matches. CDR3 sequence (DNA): TGTGCCAGCAGCCTGACTAGCGGGAGGTACAATGAGCAGTTCTTC. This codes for CASSLTSGRYNEQFF.

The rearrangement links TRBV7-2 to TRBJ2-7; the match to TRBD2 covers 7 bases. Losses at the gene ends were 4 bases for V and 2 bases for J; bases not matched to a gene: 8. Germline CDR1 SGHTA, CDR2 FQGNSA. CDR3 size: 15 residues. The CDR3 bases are TGTGCCAGCAGCTCCCTAGCGGTTTGGCCCTACGAGCAGTACTTC. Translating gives CASSSLAVWPYEQYF.

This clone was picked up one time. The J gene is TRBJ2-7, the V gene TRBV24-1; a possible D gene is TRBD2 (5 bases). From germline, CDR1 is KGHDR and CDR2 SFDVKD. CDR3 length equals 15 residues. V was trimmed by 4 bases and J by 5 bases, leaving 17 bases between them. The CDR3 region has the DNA TGTGCCACCAGTGACCCGGGATCCCCAGCCCACGAGCAGTACTTC. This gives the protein CATSDPGSPAHEQYF.

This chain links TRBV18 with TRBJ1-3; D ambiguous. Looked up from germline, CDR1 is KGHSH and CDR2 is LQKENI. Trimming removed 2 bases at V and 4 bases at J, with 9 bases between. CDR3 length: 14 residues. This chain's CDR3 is CASSPKPGGNTIYF. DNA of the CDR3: TGTGCCAGCTCACCAAAACCGGGGGGAAACACCATATATTTT.

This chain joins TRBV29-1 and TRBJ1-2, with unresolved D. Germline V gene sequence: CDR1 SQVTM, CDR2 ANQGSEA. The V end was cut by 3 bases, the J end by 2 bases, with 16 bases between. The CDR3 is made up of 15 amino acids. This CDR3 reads CSVEALGSENYGYTF. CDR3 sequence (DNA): TGCAGCGTTGAGGCCCTAGGATCAGAAAACTATGGCTACACCTTC. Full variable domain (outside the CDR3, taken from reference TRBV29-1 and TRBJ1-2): SAVISQKPSRDICQRGTSLTIQCQVDSQVTMMFWYRQQPGQSLTLIATANQGSEATYESGFVIDKFPISRPNLTFSTLTVSNMSPEDSSIYLCSVEALGSENYGYTFGSGTRLTVV.

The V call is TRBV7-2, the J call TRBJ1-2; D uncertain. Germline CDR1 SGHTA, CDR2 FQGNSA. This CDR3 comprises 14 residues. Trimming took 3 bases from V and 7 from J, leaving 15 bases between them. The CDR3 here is CASSFAQDGGGYTF. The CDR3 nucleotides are TGTGCCAGCAGCTTCGCCCAGGACGGAGGTGGCTACACCTTC.

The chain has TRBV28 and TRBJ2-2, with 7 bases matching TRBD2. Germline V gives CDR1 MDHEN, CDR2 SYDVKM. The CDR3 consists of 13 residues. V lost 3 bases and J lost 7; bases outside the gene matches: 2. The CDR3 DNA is TGTGCCAGCAGTTTGGGGGGGATCGGGGAGCTGTTTTTT. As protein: CASSLGGIGELFF. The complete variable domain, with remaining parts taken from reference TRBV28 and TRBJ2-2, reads DVKVTQSSRYLVKRTGEKVFLECVQDMDHENMFWYRQDPGLGLRLIYFSYDVKMKEKGDIPEGYSVSREKKERFSLILESASTNQTSMYLCASSLGGIGELFFGEGSRLTVL.

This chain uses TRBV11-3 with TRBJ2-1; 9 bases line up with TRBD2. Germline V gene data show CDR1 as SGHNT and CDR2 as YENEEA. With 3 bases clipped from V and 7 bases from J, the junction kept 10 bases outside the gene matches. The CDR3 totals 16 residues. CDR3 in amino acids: CASSLQLGGRANEQFF. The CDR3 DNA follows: TGTGCCAGCAGCTTGCAACTGGGCGGGAGGGCTAATGAGCAGTTCTTC.

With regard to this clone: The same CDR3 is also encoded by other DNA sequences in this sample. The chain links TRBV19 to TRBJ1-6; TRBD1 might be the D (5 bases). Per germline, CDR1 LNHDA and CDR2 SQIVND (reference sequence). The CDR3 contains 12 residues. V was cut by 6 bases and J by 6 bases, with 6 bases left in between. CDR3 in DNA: TGTGCCAGTAGGGGGGGTAATTCACCCCTCCACTTT. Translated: CASRGGNSPLHF.

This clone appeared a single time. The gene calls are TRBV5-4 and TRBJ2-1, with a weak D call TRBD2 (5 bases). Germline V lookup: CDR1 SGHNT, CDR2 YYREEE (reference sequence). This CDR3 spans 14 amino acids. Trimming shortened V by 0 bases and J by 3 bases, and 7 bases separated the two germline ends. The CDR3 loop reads CASSLVANYNEQFF. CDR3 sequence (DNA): TGTGCCAGCAGCTTGGTAGCGAACTACAATGAGCAGTTCTTC.

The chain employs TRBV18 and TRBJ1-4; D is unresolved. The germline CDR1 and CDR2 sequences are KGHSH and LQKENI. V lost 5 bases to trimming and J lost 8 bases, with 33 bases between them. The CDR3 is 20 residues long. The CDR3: CASSTLQNLGPSSSGEKLFF. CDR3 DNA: TGTGCCAGCTCAACGTTACAAAATCTGGGTCCATCCTCGTCGGGGGAAAAACTGTTTTTT.